This TCR beta chain emerged from a study of OX40 agonist ivuxolimab in advanced cancers. Whole-study context: Patients were given ivuxolimab, an antibody that agonizes OX40 (CD134). Findings and limits, study-wide: Not determined was the antigen specificity of the expanded peripheral T cells. CD4+ and CD8+ blood T cells expanded clonally by week 6 at 0.1 to 3.0 mg/kg.

V was shortened by 3 bases and J by 0 bases, with 8 bases between the two germline ends. The CDR3 runs 15 residues. Germline CDR1 and CDR2: SGHTA and FQGTGA. Assay used: immunoSEQ multiplex PCR; TCRdb lists only in-frame clones, some missing. The sample has under 80,000 clones; 80% to 90% are singletons. A remark on this clone: Its antigen is as yet unknown.

The sequences come from CD4+ or CD8+ T cells sorted from blood, collected in a trial of the OX40 agonist ivuxolimab. The chain combines TRBV7-3 with TRBJ2-2; tentatively, D is TRBD1 or TRBD2 (5 bases each). The sequence came from an adult with an advanced solid tumor such as melanoma, head and neck, liver or kidney cancer. The CDR3 DNA reads TGTGCCAGCAGCTTGGGACGGTCGAACACCGGGGAGCTGTTTTTT. It encodes CASSLGRSNTGELFF.